The 15 T cell receptor beta chains given below trace back to one sample, sequenced in a study of T cell repertoires in aging, cancer and after chemotherapy. Multiplex touch-down PCR with TRB-A/B primers amplified rearranged V-D-J TRB sequences. MiXCR, run by TCRdb on the multiplex PCR reads, gives a single entry per CDR3 protein. In the table there are about 13,000 distinct CDR3 sequences, more than 25% of which are singletons. TCR beta rearrangements were amplified from peripheral blood genomic DNA. The specimen sequenced was blood. The source is a human donor in good health.

V gene TRBV10-3 combines with J gene TRBJ2-3; 10 bases match TRBD2. Per the germline V gene, CDR1 is ENHRY and CDR2 is SYGVKD. This CDR3 has 15 amino acids. The J segment lost 3 bases and the V segment lost 3 bases, leaving 3 bases of the junction unmatched. The CDR3 region is CAISDGSGGTDTQYF. DNA for the CDR3: TGTGCCATCAGTGATGGTAGCGGGGGGACAGATACGCAGTATTTT.

The chain joins TRBV6-1 to TRBJ2-7; TRBD2 agrees at 14 bases. Germline trimming cut 8 bases from V and 7 bases from J; bases unmatched to any gene: 13. Germline lookup yields CDR1 MNHNS and CDR2 SASEGT. CDR3 length: 16 amino acids. The CDR3 spells CASATSTSGGAGEQYV. The CDR3 nucleotides are TGTGCCAGCGCCACTTCGACTAGCGGGGGGGCGGGGGAGCAGTACGTC.

This clonotype was observed a handful of times. The CDR3 bases are TGTGCCTGCCTCCTAGGGAATATAGGGAACACTGAAGCTTTCTTT. As protein: CACLLGNIGNTEAFF. This chain uses TRBV30 with TRBJ1-1; unclear D gene. The V and J ends lost 6 bases and 1 base respectively, with 18 bases between them. This CDR3 has 15 amino acids. In germline, CDR1 is GTSNPN, CDR2 SVGIG (reference sequence).

Note on this clonotype: A clone one base away is much larger, so this may be a read error. The chain recombines TRBV10-3 with TRBJ2-5; a possible D gene is TRBD2 (6 bases). Germline-derived CDR1 and CDR2 are ENHRY and SYGVKD. The CDR3 totals 16 residues. Trimming left V 5 bases short and J 4 bases short, with 20 bases between. The CDR3 nucleotides are TGTGCCATCAGTTACGGGGCGGAGGGAACGGGAGAGACCCAGTACTTC. It codes for CAISYGAEGTGETQYF.

By its share, this clonotype is medium-sized. The chain uses TRBV6-1 and TRBJ2-1; 9 nucleotides line up with TRBD2. CDR3 length: 16 amino acids. With 5 bases clipped from V and 4 bases from J, the junction kept 9 bases outside the gene matches. Germline V lookup: CDR1 MNHNS, CDR2 SASEGT. The CDR3: CASSPRGGGAYNEQFF. The CDR3 coding sequence is TGTGCCAGCAGTCCCAGGGGCGGGGGGGCGTACAATGAGCAGTTCTTC.

This clonotype rates as medium-sized. The J gene is TRBJ2-2, the V gene TRBV19, with a weak D call TRBD1 (5 bases). The CDR3 spans 15 residues. The germline CDR1 and CDR2 sequences are LNHDA and SQIVND (reference sequence). Trimming shortened V by 6 bases and J by 0 bases, and 11 bases separated the two germline ends. DNA of the CDR3: TGTGCCAGTAGCGACAGATTCTCGAACACCGGGGAGCTGTTTTTT. Protein product: CASSDRFSNTGELFF.

Regarding this clonotype: At one of its ends the junction is not consistent with the germline gene, which may arise from a read error. The chain is built from TRBV7-2 and TRBJ1-4; TRBD1 matches at 10 bases. The CDR3 contains 15 residues. Germline V gene sequence: CDR1 SGHTA, CDR2 FQGNSA. CDR3 nucleotide sequence: TGTGCCAGTATGCCCGGGACAGGGGCTAATGAAAAACTGATTTTT. This translates into CASMPGTGANEKLIF.

This clonotype was seen a few times. V is TRBV11-2 and J is TRBJ2-7, with TRBD1 matching over 10 bases. CDR3 length equals 15 residues. Germline-derived CDR1 and CDR2 are SGHAT and FQNNGV. The ends lost 6 bases at V and 3 bases at J; junction bases unmatched: 8. CDR3: CASRPLGTGVYEQYF. The CDR3 DNA reads TGTGCCAGCAGGCCCCTAGGGACAGGGGTCTACGAGCAGTACTTC.

In this sample, this clonotype is medium-sized. The rearrangement links TRBV7-2 to TRBJ2-1; tentative D call: TRBD1 (7 bases). Trimming took off 5 bases at V and 8 bases at J, with 16 bases between the two ends. The CDR3 is made up of 14 amino acids. The germline CDR1 and CDR2 sequences are SGHTA and FQGNSA. The CDR3 loop is CASSLQGGLDEQFF. CDR3 coding DNA: TGTGCCAGCAGCCTGCAGGGGGGCCTCGATGAGCAGTTCTTC. The variable domain in full, completed from reference TRBV7-2 and TRBJ2-1, reads GAGVSQSPSNKVTEKGKDVELRCDPISGHTALYWYRQSLGQGLEFLIYFQGNSAPDKSGLPSDRFSAERTGGSVSTLTIQRTQQEDSAVYLCASSLQGGLDEQFFGPGTRLTVL.

The rearrangement joins TRBV12-3 or TRBV12-4 to TRBJ1-1; 7 bases agree with TRBD1. V lost 4 bases, J lost 1 base, and 0 bases stayed unmatched. CDR3 length: 13 residues. The CDR3 bases are TGTGCCAGCAGTTGGACAGGGAACACTGAAGCTTTCTTT. Encoded protein: CASSWTGNTEAFF.

This clonotype was observed a few times. The chain couples TRBV28 to TRBJ1-6; 8 positions agree with TRBD1. Germline V gene data show CDR1 as MDHEN and CDR2 as SYDVKM. This CDR3 is 15 amino acids long. J was trimmed by 10 bases and V by 5 bases; bases with no gene match: 10. This chain's CDR3 is CASSPRQGTWSPLHF. The CDR3 nucleotides are TGTGCCAGCAGTCCCCGACAGGGGACGTGGTCACCCCTCCACTTT.

Regarding this clonotype: A single base separates this from a much larger clone, so it may be a read error. The chain couples TRBV7-9 to TRBJ2-7, with 8 bases lining up with TRBD1. The germline gives CDR1 SEHNR, CDR2 FQNEAQ (reference sequence). This CDR3 has 15 amino acids. CDR3 nucleotide sequence: TGTGTCAGCAGCTTAGGACAGGGCAGCTCCTACGAGCAGTACTTC. Its translation is CVSSLGQGSSYEQYF.

This clonotype is termed medium-sized. V is TRBV19 and J is TRBJ2-6, with D unclear. The CDR3 contains 16 residues. Deletions cut 5 bases from V and 0 bases from J, with 11 bases between. Looked up from germline, CDR1 is LNHDA and CDR2 is SQIVND (reference sequence). CDR3 loop: CASSSRTISGANVLTF. DNA for the CDR3: TGTGCCAGTAGTTCCAGGACCATCTCTGGGGCCAACGTCCTGACTTTC. Filled out from reference TRBV19 and TRBJ2-6, the complete variable domain reads DGGITQSPKYLFRKEGQNVTLSCEQNLNHDAMYWYRQDPGQGLRLIYYSQIVNDFQKGDIAEGYSVSREKKESFPLTVTSAQKNPTAFYLCASSSRTISGANVLTFGAGSRLTVL.

The chain recombines TRBV11-3 with TRBJ2-7; tentatively, D is TRBD1 (5 bases). Germline V gene sequence: CDR1 SGHNT, CDR2 YENEEA. The CDR3 sequence is 17 residues long. Trimming cost V 5 bases and J 6 bases, with 26 bases left between them. The CDR3 DNA reads as TGTGCCAGCAGCCTCGAACTTTCGCGTTGGGGCCTAAGCGAGCAGTACGTC. Protein: CASSLELSRWGLSEQYV.

This clonotype is medium-sized. An end of the junction differs from the germline gene, which may be a read error. CDR3 region: CASSLAGGPNEQFF. CDR3 DNA: TGTGCCAGCAGCCTAGCGGGGGGGCCGAATGAGCAGTTCTTC. This rearrangement joins TRBV7-2 to TRBJ2-1; TRBD2 matches 12 bases. The germline V gene has CDR1 SGHTA and CDR2 FQGNSA. The CDR3 runs 14 residues.